Reported below is one T cell receptor (beta chain). This entry belongs to a study of blood T cell repertoires in COVID-19. Looking at the study overall: Spain, Italy and the United States supplied samples that represented acute and convalescent COVID-19.

Germline V gives CDR1 SGHTA, CDR2 FQGNSA. Trimming pared 7 bases from V and 5 bases from J, leaving 9 bases between. The CDR3 length is 12 residues. Profiled with immunoSEQ multiplex PCR; TCRdb holds only in-frame clones, not every one. The data hold 250,000 to 300,000 clones, with approximately 85% observed a single time. This sequence joins TRBV7-2 and TRBJ1-5, with D maybe TRBD1 (5 bases). The clonotype originates from a woman aged 70-85 years with acute or convalescent COVID-19. Sample: peripheral blood. CDR3 coding DNA: TGTGCCAGCAAAGGAGGGGATCAGCCCCAGCATTTT. It translates to CASKGGDQPQHF.